Each of the 6 T cell receptor beta chains below was sequenced from the same sample in a study of blood T cell repertoires in COVID-19. TCRdb keeps only in-frame clones here, not all; method: immunoSEQ multiplex PCR. The sample yields fewer than 350,000 clones, around 90% seen once. The material sequenced was PBMCs or T cells enriched from blood (not recorded which). Source of these receptors: a man in his 60s who had recovered from COVID-19.

The chain has TRBV15 and TRBJ2-1; TRBD1 matches 8 bases. The V gene end was trimmed by 2 bases and the J gene end by 4 bases; junction bases not matched to a gene: 4. The V gene's germline CDR1 is LNHNV and CDR2 YYDKDF (reference sequence). The CDR3 is made up of 15 amino acids. CDR3 residues: CATSRNRGTYNEQFF. CDR3 DNA sequence: TGTGCCACCAGCAGAAACAGGGGGACATACAATGAGCAGTTCTTC.

The V gene is TRBV6-5, the J gene TRBJ1-1; no reliable D call. V lost 3 bases to trimming and J lost 7 bases, with 15 bases between them. The germline V gene encodes CDR1 MNHEY and CDR2 SVGAGI. The CDR3 is made up of 14 amino acids. CDR3 protein: CASSYGSGYGEAFF. The CDR3 region has the DNA TGTGCCAGCAGTTATGGGAGTGGGTACGGTGAAGCTTTCTTT.

The rearrangement joins TRBV5-4 to TRBJ1-4; 9 bases match TRBD1. The germline V gene encodes CDR1 SGHNT and CDR2 YYREEE (reference sequence). CDR3 length: 17 residues. J gave up 6 bases and V 4 bases, and 13 bases lay outside the gene matches. The DNA for the CDR3 is TGTGCCAGCAGCCAAGGGGGACAGGGTGGTGCCCATGAAAAACTGTTTTTT. Protein product: CASSQGGQGGAHEKLFF.

This sequence joins TRBV7-9 and TRBJ2-5, with 10 bases aligning to TRBD1. V lost 0 bases, J lost 3 bases, and 4 bases stayed unmatched. The CDR3 has 16 amino acids. Germline CDR1 and CDR2: SEHNR and FQNEAQ (reference sequence). The CDR3 DNA reads as TGTGCCAGCAGCTTAGCACGGGGGACAGGGGAAGAGACCCAGTACTTC. The encoded protein is CASSLARGTGEETQYF.

V gene TRBV5-1 combines with J gene TRBJ2-5; 7 bases match TRBD1. The CDR3 has 16 amino acids. CDR1 and CDR2 from the germline V gene are SGHRS and YFSETQ. V shed 2 bases and J 5 bases; nucleotides not matched to a gene: 12. CDR3 sequence: CASSLEGALGWETQYF. For the CDR3, the DNA is TGCGCCAGCAGCTTAGAGGGGGCCCTGGGTTGGGAGACCCAGTACTTC.

As for this clone: The same CDR3 is also encoded by other DNA sequences in this sample. The rearrangement joins TRBV3-1 (or the pseudogene TRBV3-2) to TRBJ1-4; D ambiguous. The V gene's germline CDR1 is LGHDT and CDR2 YNNKEL (reference sequence). V lost 2 bases to trimming and J lost 4 bases, with 5 bases between them. The CDR3 runs to 13 residues. CDR3 protein: CASSQRGNEKLFF. The CDR3 bases are TGTGCCAGCAGCCAAAGAGGTAATGAAAAACTGTTTTTT.